This T cell receptor beta chain was sequenced during a study of blood T cell repertoires in COVID-19. Overall study: T cells, B-cell-depleted T cells, or PBMCs supplied cDNA or gDNA.

The germline V and J ends were trimmed by 3 bases and 6 bases, with 11 bases remaining between them. CDR3 length equals 13 residues. TCRdb's copy holds only in-frame clones and misses some; the assay was immunoSEQ multiplex PCR. The sample includes about 230,000 clones, roughly nine tenths of them seen just once. The sample was peripheral blood. V is TRBV12-3 or TRBV12-4 and J is TRBJ1-2; D remains unclear. This clonotype was obtained from a woman aged 18 to 35 who had recovered from COVID-19. The CDR3 protein is CASSLVAVDGYTF. The CDR3 DNA reads as TGTGCCAGCAGTTTGGTGGCAGTCGATGGCTACACCTTC.